This is a list of T cell receptor beta chains from one sample in a study of OX40 agonist ivuxolimab in advanced cancers. The data were produced by immunoSEQ multiplex PCR, yet TCRdb's version contains in-frame clones alone and is incomplete. The table has around 65,000 clones, over 90% seen once; the top ten hold around 15%. The sequences come from CD4+ or CD8+ T cells sorted from blood, collected in a trial of the OX40 agonist ivuxolimab. The receptors originated from an adult with an advanced solid tumor such as melanoma, head and neck, liver or kidney cancer. The CDR3 runs from the conserved cysteine through the conserved F or W. The D gene is left open where the match is weak. Clone sizes are given selectively: once, few, many, or a class where the clone is expanded.

d_gene	v_gene	j_gene	abundance	len	CDR3aa	CDR3nt
.	TRBV6-1	TRBJ2-1	.	15	CASSEDQSSYNEQFF	TGTGCCAGCAGTGAAGACCAGTCTTCCTACAATGAGCAGTTCTTC
TRBD1	TRBV27	TRBJ1-2	.	14	CASSFNGQVNGYTF	TGTGCCAGCAGTTTCAACGGACAGGTTAATGGCTACACCTTC
TRBD2	TRBV27	TRBJ2-7	.	15	CASSTTSVSSYEQYF	TGTGCCAGCAGCACGACTAGCGTCAGCTCCTACGAGCAGTACTTC
.	TRBV4-1	TRBJ1-2	.	14	CASSQGEWGYGYTF	TGCGCCAGCAGCCAAGGGGAGTGGGGCTATGGCTACACCTTC
.	TRBV4-1	TRBJ1-6	.	15	CASSIRDAVNSPLHF	TGCGCCAGCAGCATCCGGGACGCGGTTAATTCACCCCTCCACTTT
TRBD1	TRBV19	TRBJ1-1	.	15	CASRIGGQGYTEAFF	TGTGCCAGTAGAATAGGTGGACAGGGGTACACTGAAGCTTTCTTT
TRBD1	TRBV18	TRBJ2-7	.	16	CASSPPTGRTFYEQYF	TGTGCCAGCTCACCACCGACAGGGAGAACTTTCTACGAGCAGTACTTC
TRBD1	TRBV19	TRBJ2-3	.	16	CASSIMQGAPPDTQYF	TGTGCCAGTAGTATAATGCAGGGGGCGCCCCCAGATACGCAGTATTTT
TRBD1	TRBV2	TRBJ2-7	.	14	CASSGTGLPYEQYF	TGTGCCAGCAGCGGGACAGGTCTACCGTACGAGCAGTACTTC
.	TRBV2	TRBJ1-5	.	13	CASSEEGNQPQHF	TGTGCCAGCAGTGAAGAGGGAAACCAGCCCCAGCATTTT
TRBD1	TRBV2	TRBJ1-2	.	14	CASTPGQGGGGYTF	TGTGCCAGCACTCCGGGACAGGGGGGAGGTGGCTACACCTTC
.	TRBV7-2	TRBJ1-1	once	13	CASSWGPILEAFF	TGTGCCAGCAGCTGGGGACCAATTTTAGAAGCTTTCTTT
.	TRBV21-1	TRBJ2-2	.	12	CAPQENTGELFF	TGTGCCCCCCAGGAGAACACCGGGGAGCTGTTTTTT
TRBD1	TRBV7-9	TRBJ2-1	.	19	CASSPPISTGGVDYNEQFF	TGTGCCAGCAGCCCACCTATATCCACAGGGGGCGTAGACTACAATGAGCAGTTCTTC
.	TRBV4-1	TRBJ2-1	.	14	CASSPWDSHNEQFF	TGCGCCAGCAGCCCCTGGGACTCCCACAATGAGCAGTTCTTC
.	TRBV29-1	TRBJ2-1	.	15	CSVERRGQTYNEQFF	TGCAGCGTTGAGAGGCGGGGACAGACCTACAATGAGCAGTTCTTC
.	TRBV6-1	TRBJ2-1	.	11	CASSTGFSQFF	TGTGCCAGCAGTACAGGCTTTTCGCAGTTCTTC
.	TRBV7-9	TRBJ2-3	.	14	CASSPTDSTDTQYF	TGTGCCAGCAGCCCCACGGACTCTACAGATACGCAGTATTTT
.	TRBV11-2	TRBJ2-2	.	15	CASRPTDGVGGELFF	TGTGCCAGCCGCCCCACCGACGGAGTGGGCGGGGAGCTGTTTTTT
.	TRBV27	TRBJ2-6	few	16	CASSADGSSGANVLTF	TGTGCCAGCAGTGCGGACGGAAGCTCTGGGGCCAACGTCCTGACTTTC